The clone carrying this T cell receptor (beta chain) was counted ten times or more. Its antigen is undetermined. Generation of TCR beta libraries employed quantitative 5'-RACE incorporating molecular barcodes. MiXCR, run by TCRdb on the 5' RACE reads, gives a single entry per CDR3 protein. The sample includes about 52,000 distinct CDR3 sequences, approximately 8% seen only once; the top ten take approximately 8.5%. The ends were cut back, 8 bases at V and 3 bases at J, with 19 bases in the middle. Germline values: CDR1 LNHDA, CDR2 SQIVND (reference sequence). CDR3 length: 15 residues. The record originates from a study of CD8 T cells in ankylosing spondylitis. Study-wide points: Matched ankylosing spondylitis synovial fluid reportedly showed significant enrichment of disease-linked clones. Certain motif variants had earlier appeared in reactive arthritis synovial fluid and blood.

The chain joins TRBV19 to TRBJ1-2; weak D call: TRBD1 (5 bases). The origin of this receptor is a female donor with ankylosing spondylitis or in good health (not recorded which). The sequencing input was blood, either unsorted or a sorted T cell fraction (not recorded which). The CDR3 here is CASRRQSSQHYGYTF. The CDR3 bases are TGTGCCAGTCGGAGACAGTCGTCCCAGCACTATGGCTACACCTTC.